This T cell receptor beta chain stems from a study of CD8 T cells in Susac syndrome. Study observations and caveats: The authors acknowledged that the study's TCR sequencing and HLA analysis involved relatively few individuals.

CD8+ and CD4+ blood T cells underwent TCR beta sequencing. The germline V gene encodes CDR1 KGHSH and CDR2 LQKENI. After removal of 3 bases from V and 2 bases from J, the junction contained 10 bases not matched to a gene. This CDR3 contains 16 residues. After extraction with the RNeasy kit, about 0.5 to 1 ug of the RNA was reverse transcribed using random hexamers. Across 54 Vbeta and 13 Jbeta, immunoSEQ multiplex PCR amplified TCR beta CDR3. TCRdb reprocessed the immunoSEQ multiplex PCR reads via MiXCR and lists one record per CDR3 protein. The table has some 90,000 distinct CDR3 sequences, 90% to 95% seen once. Concerning this clonotype itself: Its antigen remains unidentified.

V and J are TRBV18 and TRBJ2-7, with TRBD2 matching over 7 bases. The origin of this receptor is a human donor in good health. Input material: CD8+ T cells from PBMCs. The CDR3 DNA is TGTGCCAGCTCACCTAGGGAGGGCAGGGCGACCTACGAGCAGTACTTC. Its translation is CASSPREGRATYEQYF.